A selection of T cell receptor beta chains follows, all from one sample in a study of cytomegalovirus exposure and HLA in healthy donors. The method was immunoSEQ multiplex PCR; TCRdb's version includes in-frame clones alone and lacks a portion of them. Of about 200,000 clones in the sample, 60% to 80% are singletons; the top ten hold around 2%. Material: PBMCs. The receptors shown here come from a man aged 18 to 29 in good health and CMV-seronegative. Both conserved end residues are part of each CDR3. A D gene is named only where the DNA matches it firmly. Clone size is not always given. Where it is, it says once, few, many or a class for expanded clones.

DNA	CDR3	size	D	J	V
TGTGCCAGCAGATCCGGGGGGGGAAACACCATATATTTT	CASRSGGGNTIYF	few	-	TRBJ1-3	TRBV7-9
TGTGCCAACCCCGGGACAGCGTTCTACGAGCAGTACTTC	CANPGTAFYEQYF	-	TRBD1	TRBJ2-7	TRBV5-4
TGTGCCACCTCCGTGGGAGGTGGGTACAATGAGCAGTTCTTC	CATSVGGGYNEQFF	-	-	TRBJ2-1	TRBV5-4
TGCAGCGTTCCCAAGGCGGCGGGAGAAGACTACAATGAGCAGTTCTTC	CSVPKAAGEDYNEQFF	-	TRBD2	TRBJ2-1	TRBV29-1
TGTGCCAGCAGCTTATCTTCTAGCGGGAGGACAGATACGCAGTATTTT	CASSLSSSGRTDTQYF	-	TRBD2	TRBJ2-3	TRBV7-9
TGTGCCAGCAGTCATTGGGGGACTAGCGGATACGAGCAGTACTTC	CASSHWGTSGYEQYF	-	TRBD2	TRBJ2-7	TRBV6-6
TGTGCCAGCAGCCGTGAGCGAGGGGAGCTGTTTTTT	CASSRERGELFF	-	-	TRBJ2-2	TRBV6-6
TGTGCCAGCAGCTTAGCCGGACAGCTTACCCGACATTATGGCTACACCTTC	CASSLAGQLTRHYGYTF	-	-	TRBJ1-2	TRBV7-9
TGTGCCAGCAGCCAAGAACGAGGTCGCGATGAAGCTTTCTTT	CASSQERGRDEAFF	-	-	TRBJ1-1	TRBV4-2
TGCAGTGCTACCCCACTGGATGAGCAGTTCTTC	CSATPLDEQFF	few	-	TRBJ2-1	TRBV20-1
TGTGCCAGCAGTCGAGCCAGGGGATACAATGAGCAGTTCTTC	CASSRARGYNEQFF	-	-	TRBJ2-1	TRBV2
TGTGCCACCGAGATTATCCGGGGTAATGAGCAGTTCTTC	CATEIIRGNEQFF	-	-	TRBJ2-1	TRBV11-1
TGCAGCGTTGAAGTGTTCGGGAGCTCCTACAATGAGCAGTTCTTC	CSVEVFGSSYNEQFF	once	-	TRBJ2-1	TRBV29-1
TGCGCCAGCAGCCAACTCTCGGGGGGTTCTTTCGAGCAGTACTTC	CASSQLSGGSFEQYF	-	TRBD2	TRBJ2-7	TRBV4-3
TGCAGCGTTACTAGCGCACCTGGGCATGAGCAGTTCTTC	CSVTSAPGHEQFF	-	TRBD2	TRBJ2-1	TRBV29-1
TGTGCCAGCAGTTCAGGGACAGGATTTGGGGCAACCACCATATATTTT	CASSSGTGFGATTIYF	-	TRBD1	TRBJ1-3	TRBV27
TGTGCCAGTACCGGGGTCCAGTGGCAGCCCCAGCATTTT	CASTGVQWQPQHF	-	-	TRBJ1-5	TRBV19
TGTGCTAGTGGAATAGATACTCGTCGCGGGGAGCTGTTTTTT	CASGIDTRRGELFF	-	-	TRBJ2-2	TRBV12-5
TGTGCCAGCTCGCCTAGCGGGAGTGTTCACGAGCAGTACTTC	CASSPSGSVHEQYF	-	TRBD2	TRBJ2-7	TRBV18
TGTGCCAGCACCTTGAGCGGGGGGGCTAGCACAGATACGCAGTATTTT	CASTLSGGASTDTQYF	-	TRBD2	TRBJ2-3	TRBV6-6
TGTGCCAGCAGCACAGGGTGGGAGCAGTACTTC	CASSTGWEQYF	once	-	TRBJ2-7	TRBV7-2
TGTGCCAGTAGTATCGGGGAGTGGCAGTTCTTC	CASSIGEWQFF	-	-	TRBJ2-1	TRBV19
TGTGCCAGCAGCTTAGCAGGGGCCCCGGGCTCCTACGAGCAGTACTTC	CASSLAGAPGSYEQYF	-	-	TRBJ2-7	TRBV7-2
TGTGCCAGCAGTCCCCTTTCCTTGAAGCCATCTCCGTACGAGCAGTACTTC	CASSPLSLKPSPYEQYF	-	-	TRBJ2-7	TRBV28
TGTGCCAGCAGCTCCCAGGGCGGTGACTCCTACGAGCAGTACTTC	CASSSQGGDSYEQYF	-	-	TRBJ2-7	TRBV7-9
TGCGCCAGCAGCCAAGAATCGGGAGATACGCAGTATTTT	CASSQESGDTQYF	-	-	TRBJ2-3	TRBV4-3
TGTGCCAGCAGCTTAGCGCGCGGGGGGGACGCAGAGACCCAGTACTTC	CASSLARGGDAETQYF	-	TRBD2	TRBJ2-5	TRBV7-2
TGTGCCAGCGGCCGACAGGGGGCAGGCGAGCAGTACTTC	CASGRQGAGEQYF	-	TRBD1	TRBJ2-7	TRBV11-2
TGTGCCAGCAGTGAAGCCGTCAAACAGGGCCTGTACGGCTACACCTTC	CASSEAVKQGLYGYTF	-	-	TRBJ1-2	TRBV2
TGTGCCAGCAGCAGGGGGGGCCCAAACATTGAAGCTTTCTTT	CASSRGGPNIEAFF	-	-	TRBJ1-1	TRBV7-9
TGTGCCAGCAGCCCCGCTCCCTTTGACAGGGCATGGGGCTACACCTTC	CASSPAPFDRAWGYTF	few	TRBD1	TRBJ1-2	TRBV7-9
TGTGCCAGCTCGAACAGGGGGCACTCGGCCGAGCAGTACTTC	CASSNRGHSAEQYF	-	TRBD1	TRBJ2-7	TRBV27
TGTGCCAGCAGTTCGGCGGGAGGCGATGAGCAGTTCTTC	CASSSAGGDEQFF	few	TRBD2	TRBJ2-1	TRBV5-4
TGTGCCAGCAGCCTTAGACAGGTCTCCCCTGATGGCTACACCTTC	CASSLRQVSPDGYTF	-	-	TRBJ1-2	TRBV11-1
TGTGCCAGCGGGGGACAGGGCGGCTATGGCTACACCTTC	CASGGQGGYGYTF	-	TRBD1	TRBJ1-2	TRBV6-1
TGTGCCAGCAGCACAGTCACTCCGAGTGAAGCTTTCTTT	CASSTVTPSEAFF	once	-	TRBJ1-1	TRBV7-2
TGTGCCAGCAGTTTAGGCGGAAACTACGAGCAGTACTTC	CASSLGGNYEQYF	-	-	TRBJ2-7	TRBV27
TGTGCCAGCAGCAAACCCCATCGGACCGGGAGGAGCTCCTACAATGAGCAGTTCTTC	CASSKPHRTGRSSYNEQFF	-	-	TRBJ2-1	TRBV21-1
TGTGCCAGCACCCAGGTCGGGACAGGGGGGTCCAATGAGCAGTTCTTC	CASTQVGTGGSNEQFF	-	TRBD1	TRBJ2-1	TRBV7-2
TGTGCCAGCAGCTCTCCTGGGCACTCAATCCTTTACGAGCAGTACTTC	CASSSPGHSILYEQYF	few	-	TRBJ2-7	TRBV7-9
TGTGCCAGCAGCCAACAGGGGAACACTGAAGCTTTCTTT	CASSQQGNTEAFF	few	-	TRBJ1-1	TRBV7-9
TGTGCCAGCAGCCCGGGACTAGCGGGTCCAAGCACAGATACGCAGTATTTT	CASSPGLAGPSTDTQYF	-	TRBD2	TRBJ2-3	TRBV13
TGTGCCAGCAGTAGAGACAGACCCTACGAGCAGTACTTC	CASSRDRPYEQYF	-	-	TRBJ2-7	TRBV2
TGTGCCAGCAGCTTGGCAGGTAGGGGACAGGCGGAAGGCTACACCTTC	CASSLAGRGQAEGYTF	-	TRBD1	TRBJ1-2	TRBV5-6
TGTGCCAGCAGCCTCCGTGGTAGCGGGGGGTCTGGGTACGAGCAGTACTTC	CASSLRGSGGSGYEQYF	-	TRBD2	TRBJ2-7	TRBV11-3
TGTGCCTGGAGTGGTACAGGGGATCAGCCCCAGCATTTT	CAWSGTGDQPQHF	-	TRBD1	TRBJ1-5	TRBV30
TGTGCCAGCAGTGAAAACGACAGGCCCAATCAGCCCCAGCATTTT	CASSENDRPNQPQHF	-	-	TRBJ1-5	TRBV2
TGTGCCAGCAGCTTGGACCGGGACAATGAGCAGTTCTTC	CASSLDRDNEQFF	-	-	TRBJ2-1	TRBV5-4
TGTGCCAGCTCAGCGGGACTGAACACCGGGGAGCTGTTTTTT	CASSAGLNTGELFF	-	TRBD2	TRBJ2-2	TRBV7-3
TGTGCCAGCAGCTCTGGAACTAGCCCCTACAATGAGCAGTTCTTC	CASSSGTSPYNEQFF	once	-	TRBJ2-1	TRBV11-1
TGTGCCAGCAGTCCGACTAGCGGTTTCACCGGGGAGCTGTTTTTT	CASSPTSGFTGELFF	once	TRBD2	TRBJ2-2	TRBV11-2
TGCGCCAGCAGTGATGTGGCTAGCGGGCTCCCGGTCTACGAGCAGTACTTC	CASSDVASGLPVYEQYF	-	TRBD2	TRBJ2-7	TRBV10-2
TGTGCCAGCAGTTTAGTCCCTTTAGCGGGAGCCTACAATGAGCAGTTCTTC	CASSLVPLAGAYNEQFF	-	TRBD2	TRBJ2-1	TRBV28
TGTGCCAGCAGTGGCGCAGGGGGAAACACTGAAGCTTTCTTT	CASSGAGGNTEAFF	-	TRBD1	TRBJ1-1	TRBV25-1
TGTGCCAGCAGCCCGTATACTAGCGGCTCCTACAATGAGCAGTTCTTC	CASSPYTSGSYNEQFF	-	TRBD2	TRBJ2-1	TRBV7-9
TGTGCCAGTCAAGGGGATCACTCACCCCTCCACTTT	CASQGDHSPLHF	-	-	TRBJ1-6	TRBV19
TGTGCCAGCTCACCCGAGCCGGGTACCCATAGCAATCAGCCCCAGCATTTT	CASSPEPGTHSNQPQHF	-	-	TRBJ1-5	TRBV18
TGTGCCAGCAGTTCCCTCGACAGAACTGAAGCTTTCTTT	CASSSLDRTEAFF	-	-	TRBJ1-1	TRBV27
TGTGCCAGCACCTCGATAGGCGGACTCTACGAGCAGTACTTC	CASTSIGGLYEQYF	few	-	TRBJ2-7	TRBV28
TGCGCCAGCAGCCAAGGGATAGCGGAATCCTACGAGCAGTACTTC	CASSQGIAESYEQYF	-	-	TRBJ2-7	TRBV4-3